The clone carrying this T cell receptor beta chain has a handful of counts. V trimming: 3 bases; J trimming: 4 bases; junction bases outside the gene matches: 6. The germline CDR1 and CDR2 sequences are DFQATT and SNEGSKA (reference sequence). The CDR3 loop spans 15 amino acids. The sample originates from a study of T cell repertoires in cytomegalovirus infection. TCRdb re-derived calls from the reads in MiXCR, one entry per CDR3 protein. Here the sample spans about 260,000 distinct CDR3 sequences, approximately 14% being singletons. The sequenced sample was PBMCs. This chain connects TRBV20-1 to TRBJ2-7; 13 nucleotides agree with TRBD2. This receptor was taken from a human donor in good health (CMV status not recorded). Some clones in this sample may be carry-over from other donors' samples. CDR3 in amino acids: CSASSTSGREYEQYF. The DNA for the CDR3 is TGCAGTGCTAGTTCAACTAGCGGGAGGGAGTACGAGCAGTACTTC.